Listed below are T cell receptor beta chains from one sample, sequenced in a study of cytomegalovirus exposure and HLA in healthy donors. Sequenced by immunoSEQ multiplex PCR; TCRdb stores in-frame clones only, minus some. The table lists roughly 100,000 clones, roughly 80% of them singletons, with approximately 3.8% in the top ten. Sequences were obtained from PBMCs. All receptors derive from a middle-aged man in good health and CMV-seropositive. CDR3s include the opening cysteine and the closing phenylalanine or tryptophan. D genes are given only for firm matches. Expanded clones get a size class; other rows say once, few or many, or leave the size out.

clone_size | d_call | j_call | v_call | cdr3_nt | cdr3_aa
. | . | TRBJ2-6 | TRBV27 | TGTGCCAGCGGGAGCTCTGGGGCCAACGTCCTGACTTTC | CASGSSGANVLTF
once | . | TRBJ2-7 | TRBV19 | TGTGCCACCCTAGGGGGTCCTCCTTACGAGCAGTACTTC | CATLGGPPYEQYF
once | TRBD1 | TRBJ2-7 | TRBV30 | TGTGCCTGGAGTGTACCGGGACAGAGGAAGCAGTACTTC | CAWSVPGQRKQYF
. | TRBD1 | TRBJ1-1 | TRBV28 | TGTGCCAGCAGTTCTTCTTGGACAGGGGGCACTGAAGCTTTCTTT | CASSSSWTGGTEAFF
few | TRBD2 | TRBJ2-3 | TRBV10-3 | TGTGCCATCAGTGATGCTCTAGCGGGAGCTGGAGATACGCAGTATTTT | CAISDALAGAGDTQYF
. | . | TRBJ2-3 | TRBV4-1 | TGCGCCAGCAGCCAAGTACCCACAGAGATCACAGATACGCAGTATTTT | CASSQVPTEITDTQYF
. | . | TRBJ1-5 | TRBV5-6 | TGTGCCAGCAGCTCGTGGTACTCTAGCAATCAGCCCCAGCATTTT | CASSSWYSSNQPQHF
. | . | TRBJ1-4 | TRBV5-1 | TGCGCCAGCCAGGGCTTGCAGGGGGAAAAACTGTTTTTT | CASQGLQGEKLFF
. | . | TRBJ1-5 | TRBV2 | TGTGCCAGCAGTGAAACATATAGCAATCAGCCCCAGCATTTT | CASSETYSNQPQHF
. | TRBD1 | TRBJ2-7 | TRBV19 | TGTGCCAGTAGTTTAGGGACAGGGGTCTACGAGCAGTACTTC | CASSLGTGVYEQYF
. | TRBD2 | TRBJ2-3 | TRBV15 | TGTGCCGCCAGCAGAGGAGGGACTAGTAACATGAGAGATACGCAGTATTTT | CAASRGGTSNMRDTQYF
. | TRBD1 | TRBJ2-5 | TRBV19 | TGTGCCAGTAGTGCAGGACAGGGGGCGATTGAGCAGTACTTC | CASSAGQGAIEQYF
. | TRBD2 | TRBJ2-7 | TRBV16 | TGTGCCAGCAGCCGGTTACTAGCGCATTCCTACGAGCAGTACTTC | CASSRLLAHSYEQYF
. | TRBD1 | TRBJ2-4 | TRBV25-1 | TGTGCCAGCAGTGAACAGGGGACAGGGTATTCGTACATTCAGTACTTC | CASSEQGTGYSYIQYF
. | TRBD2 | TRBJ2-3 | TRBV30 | TGTGCCTGGGCAGGACTAGGGCCAGATACGCAGTATTTT | CAWAGLGPDTQYF